The entry that follows covers one TCR beta chain sequence. Only in-frame clones appear in the TCRdb table, and some are missing; sequencing was by immunoSEQ multiplex PCR. The data show 70,000 to 80,000 clones, 91% seen once. These data are taken from a study of technical replicates of blood from a handful of donors. The V and J ends lost 4 bases and 2 bases, in that order; junction bases with no gene match: 5. Germline V gives CDR1 MNHNY, CDR2 SVGAGI (reference sequence). CDR3 size: 15 residues. This clonotype was obtained from a human donor in good health. Some clones in this sample may be carry-over from other donors' samples. Sequenced: T cells isolated from PBMCs. The gene calls are TRBV6-6 and TRBJ2-3; TRBD1 agrees at 8 bases. The CDR3 DNA is TGTGCCAGCAGTTTACCGGGACAGGTCACAGATACGCAGTATTTT. Amino acids: CASSLPGQVTDTQYF.